This T cell receptor beta chain was found in a study of blood T cells in healthy people across ages (dated by TCRdb to 2014 to 2015). Turning to the overall study: In model experiments, roughly one uniquely barcoded TCR beta cDNA molecule per two T cells was captured by template switching. To avoid experimental bias, donors of different ages were randomly spread across the sequencing lanes. Donors were grouped into four age groups: young (average roughly 17 years), middle-aged (roughly 40), aged (around 66) and long-lived (approximately 75). Using the same blood draw, the study looked at two additional independent replicas of 1 million unique cDNA reads for two donors, one aged 18 to 30 and the other aged 80 or older. Age-related changes in TCR beta repertoire diversity were measured in the study by deep sequencing normalized with unique cDNA molecular identifiers.

Library construction relied on 5' RACE. The sequencer listed for this sample is Illumina HiSeq 2500. A second about 7 to 12 cycle PCR used a sample-barcoded 5' primer and a J-beta primer mix. A template-switch 5' adaptor carrying 12 random nucleotides introduced a unique molecular identifier onto each TCR beta cDNA molecule. Each sample yielded at least 2.5 million CDR3-containing paired-end reads. First-strand cDNA was synthesized from all RNA with the Mint cDNA synthesis kit, primed by a TRBC-specific oligonucleotide. Following uracil-DNA glycosylase treatment, all cDNA underwent a first 18-cycle PCR with the universal primers M1SS and BC2_uni_R. In the original analysis: Each sample was normalized by randomly selecting 1 million high-quality reads, each carrying a distinct molecular identifier. Reads with shared molecular identifiers were discarded instead of being binned into consensus sequences. MiTCR, run with a Q25 quality threshold and the strictest error-elimination algorithm, handled CDR3 identification, clonotype clustering and error correction. A nonparametric unseen species model with Euler transformation was used to estimate lower-bound total TCR beta diversity. TCRdb's own reprocessing of the public reads used fastp at Q25 and MiXCR and kept productive beta chains. Rows are unified per CDR3 protein, each entry keeping the most common DNA and genes. Here the V and J calls rest on TCRdb's processing, not on the authors' analysis. The sample table contains roughly 730,000 distinct CDR3 sequences; only one count was recorded for around 50% of them. Of the sample, 25% to 30% is held by the ten largest clones.

The CDR3, cysteine through phenylalanine, is 17 amino acids long. CDR3 DNA is the only sequence kept; it has 51 bases, read in frame from the first base. CDR1 and CDR2, looked up from the germline V gene (reference sequence), are MNHEY and SMNVEV. Deletion took 0 bases off V and 5 bases off J, with a span of 19 bases between the germline ends. The approximately 41 donors, aged roughly 6 to 100 years, were systemically healthy Caucasian individuals from Russia. Each donor gave roughly 11 milliliters of peripheral blood, drawn into EDTA-treated Vacutainer tubes. Ficoll-Paque density-gradient centrifugation was used to isolate PBMCs, with at least 6.5 million per sample. Total RNA was extracted from PBMCs with Trizol reagent, with at least 6 micrograms obtained per sample. For every donor, an aliquot of PBMCs went through flow cytometry to measure the percentages of naive CD45RAhigh/CD27high T cells.

As for this clonotype: The clone's antigen remains unknown. Base qualities are not provided; no much larger clone lies one nucleotide away.

Overall study results and their limits: Estimates of total diversity based on one million sequenced T cells were regarded as lower bounds and as underestimates. As age increased, observed TCR beta diversity per million T cells dropped in a roughly linear way, and a significant reduction was already evident by age 40. The CMV infection status of donors was not known, potentially confounding age-related changes in expanded clonotypes. The long-lived group showed more naive CD4+ T cells, fewer expanded clones and increased TCR diversity than the aged group, suggesting age selection. Bulk unsorted PBMC profiling prevented conclusive comparison of naive and antigen-experienced compartments. The percentage of naive T cells measured by flow cytometry correlated strongly with observed TCR beta diversity.

The V and J segments used are TRBV27 and TRBJ1-1, with the D gene uncertain. The clonotype originates from a man aged 40-49 years in good health. Sequenced input: blood. The CDR3 region has the sequence CASSLSSAGTLGTEAFF. The sequenced DNA is TGTGCCAGCAGTTTATCATCGGCCGGAACCCTAGGGACTGAAGCTTTCTTT.